This record looks at one TCR beta chain sequence and its context. The antigen is undetermined. Time point denoted: baseline, week 1 (first vaccination visit). Treatment reported: pre-vaccination baseline after standard-of-care therapy. New WHO grade 3 or 4 astrocytomas that were IDH1-mutant and ATRX-lost occurred in the donors. The data belong to a study of a mutant IDH1 vaccine in newly diagnosed glioma. In the study overall: Earlier therapy was either radiotherapy, temozolomide, or both, and most got both. General study points: Vaccine-induced responses were seen in roughly 93% of patients, spanning several MHC alleles.

Profiled with immunoSEQ multiplex PCR; TCRdb holds only in-frame clones, not every one. Of about 88,000 clones in the sample, over 75% are singletons; the top ten hold 5% to 5.5%. Germline V gene lookup returns CDR1 SNHLY and CDR2 FYNNEI. The V gene lost 5 bases and the J gene lost 2 bases, with 9 bases spanning the gap. The length of the CDR3 is 14 residues. The rearrangement joins TRBV2 to TRBJ1-4; perhaps TRBD1 as D (5 bases). The clonotype was recovered from a man between 40 and 49 years old with glioma. Some clones in this sample may be carry-over from other donors' samples. This sample comprised PBMCs, obtained from a glioma patient treated with radiotherapy, temozolomide or both. The CDR3 region has the DNA TGTGCCAGCAGTCAGGGACGCACTAATGAAAAACTGTTTTTT. Its translation is CASSQGRTNEKLFF.